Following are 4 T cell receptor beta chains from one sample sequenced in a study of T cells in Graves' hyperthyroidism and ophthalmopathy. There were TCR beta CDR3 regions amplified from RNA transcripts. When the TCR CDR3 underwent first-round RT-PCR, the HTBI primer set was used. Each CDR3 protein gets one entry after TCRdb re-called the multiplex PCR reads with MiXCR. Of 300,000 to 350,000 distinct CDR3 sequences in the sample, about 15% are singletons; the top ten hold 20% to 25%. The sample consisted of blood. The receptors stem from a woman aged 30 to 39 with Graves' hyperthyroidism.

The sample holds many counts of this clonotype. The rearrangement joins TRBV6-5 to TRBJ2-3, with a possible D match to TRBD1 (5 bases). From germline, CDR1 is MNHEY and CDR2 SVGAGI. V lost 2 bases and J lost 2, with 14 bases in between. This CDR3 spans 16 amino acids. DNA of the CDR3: TGTGCCAGCAGTTACGTACAGGACCGCCTCACAGATACGCAGTATTTT. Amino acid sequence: CASSYVQDRLTDTQYF.

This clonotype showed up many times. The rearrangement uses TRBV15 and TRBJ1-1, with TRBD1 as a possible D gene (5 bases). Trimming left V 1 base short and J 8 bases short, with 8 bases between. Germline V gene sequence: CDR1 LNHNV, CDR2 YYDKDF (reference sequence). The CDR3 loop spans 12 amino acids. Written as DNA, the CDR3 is TGTGCCACCAGCAGAGGGGACCCAGAAGCTTTCTTT. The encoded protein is CATSRGDPEAFF. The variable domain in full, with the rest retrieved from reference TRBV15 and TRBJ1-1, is DAMVIQNPRYQVTQFGKPVTLSCSQTLNHNVMYWYQQKSSQAPKLLFHYYDKDFNNEADTPDNFQSRRPNTSFCFLDIRSPGLGDTAMYLCATSRGDPEAFFGQGTRLTVV.

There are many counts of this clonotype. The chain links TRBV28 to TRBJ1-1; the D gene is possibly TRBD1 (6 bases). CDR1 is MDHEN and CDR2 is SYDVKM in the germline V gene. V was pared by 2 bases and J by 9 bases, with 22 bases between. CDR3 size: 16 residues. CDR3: CASSLRGARGVRQAFF. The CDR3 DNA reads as TGTGCCAGCAGTTTACGGGGGGCGCGAGGGGTGAGACAAGCTTTCTTT. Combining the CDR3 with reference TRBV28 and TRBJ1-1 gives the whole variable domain DVKVTQSSRYLVKRTGEKVFLECVQDMDHENMFWYRQDPGLGLRLIYFSYDVKMKEKGDIPEGYSVSREKKERFSLILESASTNQTSMYLCASSLRGARGVRQAFFGQGTRLTVV.

The CDR3 coding sequence is TGTGCCAGCAGCTCCCGATACCGAGCGGGAGCTGGTCCAGATACGCAGTATTTT. Amino acids: CASSSRYRAGAGPDTQYF. The V and J genes are TRBV7-9 and TRBJ2-3; 8 bases are shared with TRBD2. Germline CDR1 and CDR2: SEHNR and FQNEAQ (reference sequence). The CDR3 loop spans 18 amino acids. The J segment lost 4 bases and the V segment lost 4 bases, leaving 16 bases of the junction unmatched.